This TCR beta chain is from a study of post-analysis software for immune sequencing data. Study overall: Relapsing-remitting, secondary progressive and progressive-relapsing multiple sclerosis courses were included. The study's findings and limits: Multiple sclerosis was associated with a significant reduction in normalized Chao1 diversity relative to controls. F measure clustering grouped samples strongly by preparation batch.

cDNA libraries for TCR beta contained unique molecular identifiers. MiXCR, applied by TCRdb to the PCR reads, yields one record per CDR3 protein. The profile shows over 300,000 distinct CDR3 sequences, 30% to 45% of them singletons. This clonotype came up a few times. Its matching antigen is unknown. This receptor was taken from a girl aged 10-17 years with multiple sclerosis. What was sequenced was blood.

The CDR3 region is CASSPGAIFYGYTF. CDR3 DNA: TGCGCCAGCAGCCCGGGGGCCATATTCTATGGCTACACCTTC. The gene calls are TRBV10-2 and TRBJ1-2; a possible D gene is TRBD1 (6 bases). The V end lost 6 bases, the J end lost 4 bases, and 15 bases lay between the germline ends. Germline V gene data show CDR1 as WSHSY and CDR2 as SAAADI. The CDR3 is 14 residues long.